Below, 11 T cell receptor beta chains from the same sample are listed, as sequenced in a study of identical twins. A single record per CDR3 protein comes from TCRdb applying MiXCR to the 5' RACE reads. Seen here are 500,000 to 650,000 distinct CDR3 sequences, under 25% observed once, and the top ten hold around 0.48%. These same records also appear under a second study, on yellow fever vaccine responses in identical twins.

Material for sequencing was CD4+ T cells sorted from blood. The receptors stem from a woman aged 18-29 years in good health.

This chain connects TRBV6-1 to TRBJ2-2; D remains unclear. V lost 10 bases to trimming and J lost 0 bases, with 9 bases between them. From germline, CDR1 is MNHNS and CDR2 SASEGT. There are 13 residues in the CDR3. The CDR3 DNA reads as TGTGCCACCCGGCCAGCGAACACCGGGGAGCTGTTTTTT. The encoded protein is CATRPANTGELFF.

The chain carries TRBV20-1 and TRBJ2-7; D gene unclear. The CDR3 loop spans 15 amino acids. Germline V CDR1 and CDR2: DFQATT, SNEGSKA (reference sequence). Trimming pared 4 bases from V and 3 bases from J, leaving 19 bases between. The CDR3 protein is CSATQARTDYYEQYF. The CDR3 DNA sequence: TGCAGTGCTACCCAAGCTCGGACGGATTACTACGAGCAGTACTTC.

This clonotype was observed a handful of times. The V call is TRBV5-1, the J call TRBJ1-1; D is ambiguous. The CDR3 totals 15 residues. The germline V and J ends were trimmed by 0 bases and 11 bases, with 20 bases remaining between them. Germline CDR1 is SGHRS and CDR2 is YFSETQ. The CDR3: CASSLGPALKALAFF. The DNA for the CDR3 is TGCGCCAGCAGCTTGGGGCCGGCCCTAAAAGCGTTGGCTTTCTTT.

This chain connects TRBV28 to TRBJ2-1; TRBD2 aligns across 11 bases. From germline, CDR1 is MDHEN and CDR2 SYDVKM. The CDR3 runs to 17 residues. V was pared by 4 bases and J by 4 bases, with 9 bases of the junction left unmatched. CDR3 region: CASSSNSLAGAYNEQFF. CDR3 coding DNA: TGTGCCAGCAGTTCGAACTCACTAGCGGGAGCTTACAATGAGCAGTTCTTC.

In this sample, this clonotype turned up a few times. The chain uses TRBV10-3 and TRBJ2-5, with D perhaps matching TRBD1 (6 bases). This CDR3 spans 16 amino acids. V lost 3 bases and J lost 4, with 18 bases in between. From germline, CDR1 is ENHRY and CDR2 SYGVKD. The CDR3 sequence: CAISEPGQGSGETQYF. The CDR3 DNA follows: TGTGCCATCAGTGAACCCGGGCAGGGGAGTGGAGAGACCCAGTACTTC.

As to this clonotype: The junction and the germline gene differ at one end; a read error may be behind it. The chain couples TRBV4-1 to TRBJ2-6; D not certain. The CDR3 has 17 residues. Germline V lookup: CDR1 MGHRA, CDR2 YSYEKL. CDR3 bases: TGCGCCAGCAGCCAAGAGTACGGTGTGTCTGGGTCCAACGTCCTGACTTTC. It yields the protein CASSQEYGVSGSNVLTF.

This chain links TRBV18 with TRBJ2-5; the D gene could be TRBD1 or TRBD2 (5 bases each). The V gene lost 3 bases and the J gene lost 5 bases, with 22 bases spanning the gap. The CDR3 contains 17 residues. Looked up from germline, CDR1 is KGHSH and CDR2 is LQKENI. The CDR3 DNA follows: TGTGCCAGCTCACCTTATTCCGGGGCGCAGGTTATGGAGACCCAGTACTTC. Translating it yields CASSPYSGAQVMETQYF.

This clonotype was observed a handful of times. This rearrangement joins TRBV5-1 to TRBJ2-7; 14 nucleotides line up with TRBD2. With 4 bases clipped from V and 1 base from J, the junction kept 7 bases outside the gene matches. CDR3 size: 17 residues. Germline V gene sequence: CDR1 SGHRS, CDR2 YFSETQ. CDR3 region: CASSLTSGRAGSYEQYF. The DNA of the CDR3 is TGCGCCAGCAGCCTGACTAGCGGGAGGGCCGGGTCCTACGAGCAGTACTTC.

This clonotype has more than one count but fewer than ten. V is TRBV24-1 and J is TRBJ2-2; perhaps TRBD2 as D (6 bases). The germline V gene has CDR1 KGHDR and CDR2 SFDVKD. There are 13 residues in the CDR3. V lost 9 bases and J lost 3, with 10 bases in between. CDR3 bases: TGTGCCACCGGGCGGGGCTACACCGGGGAGCTGTTTTTT. Encoded protein: CATGRGYTGELFF.

In its sample, this clonotype was seen many times. The gene calls are TRBV12-3 or TRBV12-4 and TRBJ2-1; D remains ambiguous. CDR3 length: 13 residues. The V end was cut by 6 bases, the J end by 4 bases, with 10 bases between. The CDR3 region has the DNA TGTGCCAGCAGCCAGCTGGGGTACAATGAGCAGTTCTTC. This sequence encodes CASSQLGYNEQFF.

The rearrangement joins TRBV7-9 to TRBJ1-2, with 8 bases fitting TRBD1. Germline trimming cut 6 bases from V and 5 bases from J; bases unmatched to any gene: 14. The CDR3 loop spans 16 amino acids. The germline CDR1 and CDR2 sequences are SEHNR and FQNEAQ (reference sequence). In nucleotides, the CDR3 is TGTGCCAGCAGTCACGATTCCGGACAGGGCCAATATGGCTACACCTTC. Protein sequence: CASSHDSGQGQYGYTF.